This T cell receptor beta chain was captured in a study of blood T cell repertoires in COVID-19. Study overall: COVID-19 samples from acute and convalescent phases originated in the United States, Italy and Spain. PBMCs, B-cell-depleted T cells, or T cells were the source of the cDNA or gDNA that made up the material.

Original analysis: Amplification with reference gene primers provided the estimates of nucleated cell counts. TCRdb keeps only in-frame clones here, not all; method: immunoSEQ multiplex PCR. That table furnishes V, J and clone size, whereas the DNA furnished D and trimming. Among tens of thousands of clones, about four fifths were seen once, and the ten largest hold approximately 12%. V lost 3 bases and J lost 0, with 6 bases in between. CDR1 is DFQATT, CDR2 SNEGSKA, per germline (reference sequence). This CDR3 contains 12 residues. This TCR came from a man at least 80 years old with acute or convalescent COVID-19. Sequenced material: peripheral blood. The gene calls are TRBV20-1 and TRBJ2-7; D uncertain. Here the CDR3 reads CSASYSSYEQYF. DNA of the CDR3: TGCAGTGCTAGTTACAGCTCCTACGAGCAGTACTTC.